What follows describes a single T cell receptor (beta chain). As yet, its antigen is unknown. This entry is derived from a study of blood T cells in healthy people across ages. The total RNA that was extracted per sample amounted to at least 5 micrograms. For the second PCR, which ran for about 7 to 11 cycles, a sample-barcoded 5' primer and a J-beta primer mix were used. A template-switch adaptor that had 12 random nucleotides put a tag on each cDNA molecule. Samples each returned at least 2.5 million CDR3-containing paired-end reads. TCRdb re-called the 5' RACE reads through MiXCR, storing one row per CDR3 protein. The table has some 1 million distinct CDR3 sequences, more than 35% seen once. Germline trimming cut 4 bases from V and 5 bases from J; bases unmatched to any gene: 9. The CDR3 has 15 residues. Germline V gives CDR1 LGHDT, CDR2 YNNKEL (reference sequence). Whole-study findings and limits: Unknown CMV status may confound age-related changes in expanded clones.

Specimen: blood. The chain recombines TRBV3-1 with TRBJ1-2; TRBD1 matches at 8 bases. This TCR came from an older woman in good health. The CDR3 region is CASSRGTGQAYGYTF. CDR3 coding DNA: TGTGCCAGCAGCCGAGGGACAGGCCAAGCTTATGGCTACACCTTC.